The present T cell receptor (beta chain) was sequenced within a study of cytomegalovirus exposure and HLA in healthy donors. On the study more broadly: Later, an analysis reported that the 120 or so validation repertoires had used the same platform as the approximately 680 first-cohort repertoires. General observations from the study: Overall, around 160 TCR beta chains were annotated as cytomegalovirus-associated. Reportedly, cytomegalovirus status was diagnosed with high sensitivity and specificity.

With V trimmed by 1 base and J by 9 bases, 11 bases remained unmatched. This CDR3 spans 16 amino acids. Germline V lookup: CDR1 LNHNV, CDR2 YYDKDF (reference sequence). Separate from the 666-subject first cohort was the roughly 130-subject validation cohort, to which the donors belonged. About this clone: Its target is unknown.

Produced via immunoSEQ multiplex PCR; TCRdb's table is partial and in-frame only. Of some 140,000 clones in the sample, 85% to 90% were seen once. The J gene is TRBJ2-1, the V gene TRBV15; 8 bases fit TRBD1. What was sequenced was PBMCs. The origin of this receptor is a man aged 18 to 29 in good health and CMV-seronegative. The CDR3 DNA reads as TGTGCCACCAGCAGAGGTGGGACAGGACCCCGAATTGAGCAGTTCTTC. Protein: CATSRGGTGPRIEQFF.